Included here is one T cell receptor (beta chain) sequence, with context. The germline V and J ends were trimmed by 0 bases and 2 bases, with 11 bases remaining between them. The CDR3 contains 15 residues. Germline V gene sequence: CDR1 SGHRS, CDR2 YFSETQ. Original methodology: Amplification of reference gene primers provided the estimated nucleated cell counts. Sequencing was performed with immunoSEQ multiplex PCR; in TCRdb, only in-frame clones are kept and a portion is missing. Clone size and V and J calls were adopted from that table, with D and trimming inferred from the DNA. The sample lists about 40,000 clones; more than 85% were seen once. The data stem from a study of blood T cell repertoires in COVID-19. Background on the study: The United States, Italy and Spain supplied acute and convalescent COVID-19 samples. Nucleic acid was either cDNA or gDNA, and it came from T cells, B-cell-depleted T cells, or PBMCs.

The TCR comes from a woman of 80 years or more with acute or convalescent COVID-19. Source material: peripheral blood. The chain couples TRBV5-1 to TRBJ1-2; perhaps TRBD1 as D (6 bases). In DNA form, the CDR3 reads TGCGCCAGCAGCTTGGGGAGGCAGGGGAACTATGGCTACACCTTC. It translates to CASSLGRQGNYGYTF.